A few counts support the clone carrying this TCR beta chain. This sample stems from a study of human T cells and chemical hapten exposure. Trimming removed 4 bases from V and 7 bases from J, with 16 bases in between. The CDR3 has 14 residues. Germline CDR1 and CDR2: SGHVS and FNYEAQ. Time point described: patch test 2, 6 weeks after DPC sensitization. Treatment meaning: therapeutic diphenylcyclopropenone sensitization with weekly scalp DPC. TCRdb redid the calling of the RACE reads with MiXCR, one entry per CDR3 protein. The table records approximately 92,000 distinct CDR3 sequences, 10% to 12% of them present only once.

The chain employs TRBV7-6 and TRBJ1-1; D call uncertain. The TCR comes from a woman in her thirties or forties with alopecia areata. Some clones in this sample may be carry-over from other donors' samples. The material was whole blood, obtained in connection with sensitization to the hapten diphenylcyclopropenone (DPC). CDR3 sequence reads: CASSSPGLTFEAFF. For the CDR3, the DNA is TGTGCCAGCAGCTCCCCGGGTTTGACTTTTGAAGCTTTCTTT.